What follows are 10 T cell receptor beta chains derived from one specimen sequenced in a study of T cell changes during pregnancy in multiple sclerosis. Profiling relied on immunoSEQ multiplex PCR, and the TCRdb table lists in-frame clones only, not all of them. The sample includes about 39,000 clones, around 92% of them seen just once. Sequencing used CD8+ T cells from peripheral blood mononuclear cells, obtained before pregnancy. These receptors were collected from a female donor with multiple sclerosis, enrolled in a pregnancy study.

The gene calls are TRBV5-6 and TRBJ2-1; no clear D gene. The V end was cut by 2 bases, the J end by 0 bases, with 12 bases between. Germline loops: CDR1 SGHDT, CDR2 YYEEEE. The CDR3 is 16 residues long. DNA of the CDR3: TGTGCCAGCAGCTTAATAGCTTTGAGCTCCTACAATGAGCAGTTCTTC. Amino acid sequence: CASSLIALSSYNEQFF.

The rearrangement joins TRBV27 to TRBJ2-7; D is undetermined. The CDR3 length is 13 residues. V was clipped by 4 bases and J by 2 bases, with 9 bases between them. In germline, CDR1 is MNHEY, CDR2 SMNVEV (reference sequence). In DNA form, the CDR3 reads TGTGCCAGCAGTTCCTTCTGGCCCTACGAGCAGTACTTC. Protein sequence: CASSSFWPYEQYF.

This clone occurred a few times. This chain connects TRBV19 to TRBJ1-1; no reliable D call. Germline CDR1 reads LNHDA; CDR2 reads SQIVND (reference sequence). CDR3 length: 14 amino acids. Trimming cost V 5 bases and J 2 bases, with 12 bases left between them. CDR3 loop: CASSFSGLNTEAFF. The DNA of the CDR3 is TGTGCCAGTAGTTTCTCCGGACTCAACACTGAAGCTTTCTTT.

This clone was found once. CDR3 region: CASSSRTSLEQYF. In nucleotides, the CDR3 is TGTGCCAGCAGTTCCCGGACTAGCCTCGAGCAGTACTTC. The chain couples TRBV27 to TRBJ2-7, with 8 bases fitting TRBD2. The ends lost 4 bases at V and 6 bases at J; junction bases unmatched: 5. The CDR3 consists of 13 residues. CDR1 is MNHEY and CDR2 is SMNVEV in the germline V gene (reference sequence).

The chain has TRBV29-1 and TRBJ2-7; possibly TRBD1 for D (6 bases). Trimming left V 2 bases short and J 0 bases short, with 14 bases between. CDR3 length: 15 amino acids. Germline V gene lookup returns CDR1 SQVTM and CDR2 ANQGSEA. The CDR3 bases are TGCAGCGTTGAAATGGGTGACAGGAGCTCCTACGAGCAGTACTTC. It specifies CSVEMGDRSSYEQYF.

V and J are TRBV9 and TRBJ1-1; D gene uncertain. There are 15 residues in the CDR3. Trimming left V 4 bases short and J 4 bases short, with 17 bases between. Germline CDR1 is SGDLS and CDR2 is YYNGEE. The CDR3 spells CASSPQTYGVTEAFF. The CDR3 DNA follows: TGTGCCAGCAGCCCTCAGACATACGGGGTCACTGAAGCTTTCTTT. Variable domain in full (rest from reference TRBV9 and TRBJ1-1): DSGVTQTPKHLITATGQRVTLRCSPRSGDLSVYWYQQSLDQGLQFLIQYYNGEERAKGNILERFSAQQFPDLHSELNLSSLELGDSALYFCASSPQTYGVTEAFFGQGTRLTVV.

J is TRBJ2-3 and V is TRBV21-1; TRBD2, as called in the table, went unchecked against the DNA. TRBV21-1 is a documented pseudogene. This CDR3 spans 16 amino acids. The CDR3 DNA follows: TGTGCCAGCAGCAAAGCGACCCGGGAGCACGGGGATACGCAGTATTTT. Translating gives CASSKATREHGDTQYF.

The chain links TRBV6-5 to TRBJ1-1; D not certain. V dropped 5 bases and J dropped 1 base, with 5 bases sitting between them. The CDR3 length is 12 residues. CDR1 MNHEY and CDR2 SVGAGI come from the germline V gene. Here the CDR3 reads CASSRANTEAFF. CDR3 coding DNA: TGTGCCAGCAGTCGAGCGAACACTGAAGCTTTCTTT.

The rearrangement links TRBV19 to TRBJ1-2; D perhaps matches TRBD1 (5 bases). This CDR3 has 13 amino acids. CDR1 LNHDA and CDR2 SQIVND come from the germline V gene (reference sequence). The ends were cut back, 5 bases at V and 6 bases at J, with 13 bases in the middle. CDR3 sequence: CASSEEGKDGYTF. Here the CDR3 DNA reads TGTGCCAGTAGTGAGGAGGGGAAAGATGGCTACACCTTC.

This chain links TRBV27 with TRBJ1-6; D may be TRBD1 (5 bases). With 0 bases removed from V and 0 bases from J, the gap between germline ends came to 15 bases. Germline V lookup: CDR1 MNHEY, CDR2 SMNVEV (reference sequence). The CDR3 extends over 19 amino acids. CDR3 protein: CASSLSLPQGNSYNSPLHF. Written as DNA, the CDR3 is TGTGCCAGCAGTTTATCTTTGCCGCAGGGAAACTCCTATAATTCACCCCTCCACTTT.